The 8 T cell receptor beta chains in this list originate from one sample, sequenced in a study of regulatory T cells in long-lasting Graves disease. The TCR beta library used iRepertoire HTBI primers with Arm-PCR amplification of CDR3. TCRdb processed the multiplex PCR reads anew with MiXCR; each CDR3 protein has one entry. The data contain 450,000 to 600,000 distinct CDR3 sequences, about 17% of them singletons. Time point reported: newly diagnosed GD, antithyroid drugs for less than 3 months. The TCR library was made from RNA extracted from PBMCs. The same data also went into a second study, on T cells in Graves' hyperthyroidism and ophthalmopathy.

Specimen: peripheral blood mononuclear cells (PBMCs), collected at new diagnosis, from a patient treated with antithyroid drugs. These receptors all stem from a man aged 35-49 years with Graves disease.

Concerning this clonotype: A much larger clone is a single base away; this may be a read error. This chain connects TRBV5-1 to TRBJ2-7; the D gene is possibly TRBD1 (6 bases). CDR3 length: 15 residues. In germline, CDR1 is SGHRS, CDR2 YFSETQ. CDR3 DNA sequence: TGCACCAGCAGAGTTTCCGGGACACGGAACTACGAGCGGTACTTC. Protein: CTSRVSGTRNYERYF.

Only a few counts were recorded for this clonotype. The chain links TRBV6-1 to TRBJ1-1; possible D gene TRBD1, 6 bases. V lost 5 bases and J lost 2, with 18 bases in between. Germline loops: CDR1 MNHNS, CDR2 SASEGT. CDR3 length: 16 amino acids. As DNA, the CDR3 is TGTGCCAGCAGTAGCAAAAGGGGTGGGGGCAACACTGAAGCTTTCTTT. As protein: CASSSKRGGGNTEAFF.

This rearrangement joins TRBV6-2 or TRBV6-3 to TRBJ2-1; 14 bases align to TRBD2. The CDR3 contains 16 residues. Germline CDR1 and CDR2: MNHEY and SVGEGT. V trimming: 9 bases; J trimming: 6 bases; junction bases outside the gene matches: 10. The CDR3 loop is CASTPVGTSGSNEQFF. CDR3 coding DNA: TGTGCCAGTACCCCGGTAGGGACTAGCGGGAGCAATGAGCAGTTCTTC.

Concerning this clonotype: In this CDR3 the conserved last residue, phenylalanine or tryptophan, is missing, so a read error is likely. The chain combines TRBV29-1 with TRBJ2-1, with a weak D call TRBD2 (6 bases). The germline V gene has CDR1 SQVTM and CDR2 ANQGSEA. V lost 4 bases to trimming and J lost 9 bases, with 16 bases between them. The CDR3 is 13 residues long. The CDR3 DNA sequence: TGCAGCGTTGCGCGGACGGGAGTCGTTGAGCAGTTCCTC. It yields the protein CSVARTGVVEQFL.

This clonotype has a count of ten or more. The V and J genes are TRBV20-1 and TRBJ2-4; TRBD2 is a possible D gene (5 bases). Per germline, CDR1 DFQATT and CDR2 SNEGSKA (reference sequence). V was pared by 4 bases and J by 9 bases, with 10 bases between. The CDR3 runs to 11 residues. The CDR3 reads CSAIRGGIQYF. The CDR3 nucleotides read TGCAGTGCTATCCGGGGTGGCATTCAGTACTTC.

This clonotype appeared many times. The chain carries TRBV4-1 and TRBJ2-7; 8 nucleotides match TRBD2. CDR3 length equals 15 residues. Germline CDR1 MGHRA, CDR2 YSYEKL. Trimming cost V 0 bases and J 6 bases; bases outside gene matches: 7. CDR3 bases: TGCGCCAGCAGCCAAGACGGGAGGGCGTCCGTCGAGCAGTACTTC. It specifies CASSQDGRASVEQYF.

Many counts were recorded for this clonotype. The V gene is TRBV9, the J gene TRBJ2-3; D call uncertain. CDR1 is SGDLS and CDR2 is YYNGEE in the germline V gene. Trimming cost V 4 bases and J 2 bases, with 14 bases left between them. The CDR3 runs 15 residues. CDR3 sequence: CASSLGPILTDTQYF. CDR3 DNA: TGTGCCAGCAGCCTCGGACCAATACTCACAGATACGCAGTATTTT.

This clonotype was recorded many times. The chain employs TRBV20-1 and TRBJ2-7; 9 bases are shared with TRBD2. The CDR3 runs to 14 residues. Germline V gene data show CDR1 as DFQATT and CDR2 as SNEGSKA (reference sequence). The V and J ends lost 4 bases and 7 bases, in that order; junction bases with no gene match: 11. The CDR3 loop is CSATWTSETGEQYF. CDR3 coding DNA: TGCAGTGCTACTTGGACTAGCGAGACTGGAGAGCAGTACTTC.